A selection of T cell receptor beta chains follows, all from one sample in a study of shared clonotypes between healthy human individuals. Libraries were prepared by immunoSEQ multiplex PCR; TCRdb keeps only in-frame clonotypes and omits some of them. The sample contains more than 400,000 clones, approximately 95% of which appear only once. Material for sequencing was naive CD4+ T cells sorted from blood. Receptor source: a woman aged 30 to 39 in good health. The CDR3 runs from the conserved cysteine through the conserved F or W.

J: TRBJ2-7; V: TRBV6-5; CDR3: CASSFGYEQYF
J: TRBJ2-7; V: TRBV6-6; CDR3: CASSYKDRGYEQYF
J: TRBJ2-1; V: TRBV6-5; CDR3: CASFQYNEQFF
J: -; V: TRBV28; CDR3: CASSSPSGTSYEQYF
J: TRBJ2-4; V: TRBV7-2; CDR3: CASSYTLSERAQRDIQYF
J: TRBJ2-6; V: TRBV7-8; CDR3: CASSPGLTSGANVLTF
J: TRBJ2-7; V: TRBV15; CDR3: CATSRDVGAYGEQYF
J: TRBJ2-7; V: TRBV28; CDR3: CASGLSLSGERGDEQYF
J: TRBJ1-5; V: TRBV18; CDR3: CASSPGPGGYQPQHF
J: TRBJ1-5; V: TRBV7-9; CDR3: CASSLGAQGSQPQHF
J: TRBJ1-2; V: TRBV6-1; CDR3: CASLRGIYGYTF
J: TRBJ2-7; V: TRBV30; CDR3: CAWGHFYEQYF
J: TRBJ1-5; V: TRBV18; CDR3: CASSPFRGGTDDSNQPQHF
J: TRBJ2-5; V: TRBV6-6; CDR3: CASSYSYTLQETQYF
J: TRBJ1-1; V: TRBV5-1; CDR3: CASSLRGENTEAFF
J: TRBJ2-7; V: TRBV4-1; CDR3: CASSQVGGRASEQYF
J: TRBJ2-6; V: TRBV11-2; CDR3: CASSISSRTAGANVLTF
J: TRBJ2-2; V: TRBV11-3; CDR3: CASSSTVTGELFF
J: TRBJ2-1; V: TRBV11-2; CDR3: CASSRLGERHGNEQFF
J: TRBJ1-2; V: TRBV19; CDR3: CASSIGQKSYGYTF
J: TRBJ2-7; V: TRBV10-1; CDR3: CASQVAGVPYEQYF
J: TRBJ1-1; V: TRBV11-3; CDR3: CASSLKTVQTEAFF
J: TRBJ2-1; V: TRBV28; CDR3: CASSSGKGAPREIF
J: TRBJ1-5; V: TRBV2; CDR3: CASSAEQLDQPQHF
J: TRBJ1-1; V: TRBV19; CDR3: CASSRQGPNTEAFF
J: TRBJ2-6; V: TRBV2; CDR3: CASSNQPSSGANVLTF
J: TRBJ2-3; V: TRBV19; CDR3: CASSASGGGTDTQYF
J: TRBJ2-1; V: TRBV9; CDR3: CASSARGLAGDNEQFF
J: TRBJ1-2; V: TRBV28; CDR3: CASSSQGYGYTF
J: TRBJ2-7; V: TRBV7-3; CDR3: CASSFRLAKLRSYEQYF
J: TRBJ2-3; V: TRBV7-9; CDR3: CASSLARLASTDTQYF
J: TRBJ2-2; V: TRBV6-4; CDR3: CASSHDYTGELFF
J: TRBJ2-7; V: TRBV5-1; CDR3: CASSPPSYSTYEQYF
J: TRBJ2-5; V: TRBV7-8; CDR3: CASSYGGSVQETQYF
J: TRBJ2-7; V: TRBV18; CDR3: CASSPGESGGIRGQYF
J: TRBJ2-5; V: TRBV30; CDR3: CAWSDVGVSPWETQYF
J: TRBJ1-3; V: TRBV5-6; CDR3: CASSLTKGSTVSSGNTIYF
J: TRBJ2-2; V: TRBV5-1; CDR3: CASSLVASGELFF
J: TRBJ2-7; V: TRBV18; CDR3: CASSPIRGTGGYEQYF
J: -; V: TRBV18; CDR3: CASSLLPPYEQYF
J: TRBJ2-3; V: TRBV7-8; CDR3: CASNSYKRDRVLDTQYF
J: TRBJ2-6; V: TRBV28; CDR3: CASSQEGGANVLTF
J: TRBJ1-4; V: TRBV7-9; CDR3: CASSLAGTGNEKLFF
J: TRBJ2-7; V: TRBV2; CDR3: CASSARLAGNYEQYF
J: TRBJ2-7; V: TRBV5-1; CDR3: CASSPPSSHEQYF
J: TRBJ2-2; V: TRBV30; CDR3: CAWSEARAGELFF
J: TRBJ1-1; V: TRBV29-1; CDR3: CSVEDWGRGHTEAFF
J: TRBJ2-1; V: TRBV6-4; CDR3: CASSDKTSPTATEQFF